One and the same sample provided the 7 T cell receptor beta chains below, sequenced in a study of patients and donors after allogeneic stem cell transplantation. MiXCR, run by TCRdb on the RT-PCR reads, gives a single entry per CDR3 protein. The repertoire consists of 200,000 to 250,000 distinct CDR3 sequences, with around 40% occurring once and the leading ten covering around a tenth. The sample comprised blood, either unsorted or a sorted T cell fraction (not recorded which). Receptor source: a human donor who was either an allogeneic HSCT recipient or a stem cell or donor lymphocyte infusion donor (not recorded which). It is not recorded whose cells these are; they may come from a transplant donor.

A few counts support this clonotype. The rearrangement links TRBV18 to TRBJ1-3; D may be TRBD1 (5 bases). Germline V gene lookup returns CDR1 KGHSH and CDR2 LQKENI. The CDR3 runs 17 residues. The V end lost 2 bases, the J end lost 8 bases, and 22 bases lay between the germline ends. The CDR3 bases are TGTGCCAGCTCACCAAGGTTCCCCAGCTCCCAGGGAGACACCATATATTTT. This translates into CASSPRFPSSQGDTIYF.

This chain connects TRBV10-3 to TRBJ2-1, with 12 nucleotides matching TRBD2. The germline CDR1 and CDR2 sequences are ENHRY and SYGVKD. This CDR3 has 18 amino acids. V gave up 5 bases and J gave up 0 bases; unmatched junction bases: 8. CDR3 residues: CAISSTSGGRSSYNEQFF. The CDR3 nucleotides are TGTGCCATCAGTTCGACTAGCGGGGGCCGTAGCTCCTACAATGAGCAGTTCTTC.

This clonotype was seen only a few times. This chain links TRBV15 with TRBJ1-1; no clear D gene. Germline CDR1 and CDR2: LNHNV and YYDKDF (reference sequence). Trimming pared 0 bases from V and 3 bases from J, leaving 11 bases between. The CDR3 is made up of 15 amino acids. The CDR3 bases are TGTGCCACCAGCAGAGACCTACGGTTGTACACTGAAGCTTTCTTT. As protein: CATSRDLRLYTEAFF.

The chain uses TRBV4-3 and TRBJ2-4; D remains ambiguous. Germline CDR1 and CDR2: LGHNA and YSLEER. V was trimmed by 0 bases and J by 0 bases, leaving 15 bases between them. The CDR3 runs to 18 residues. The CDR3 DNA follows: TGCGCCAGCAGCCAAGAGGGCAGCCCCTTAAGAGCCAAAAACATTCAGTACTTC. Amino acids: CASSQEGSPLRAKNIQYF.

The rearrangement joins TRBV4-1 to TRBJ1-2; 8 bases align to TRBD1. Germline loops: CDR1 MGHRA, CDR2 YSYEKL. The CDR3 runs 17 residues. V dropped 1 base and J dropped 7; count of bases not matched to a gene: 14. The DNA of the CDR3 is TGCGCCAGCAGCCAAGCCCTCAGACAGGGGTTGAGTAGTGGCTACACCTTC. Its protein product is CASSQALRQGLSSGYTF.

This clonotype was observed a few times. This sequence joins TRBV12-3 or TRBV12-4 and TRBJ1-5, with TRBD1 matching over 7 bases. Germline trimming cut 0 bases from V and 3 bases from J; bases unmatched to any gene: 2. The CDR3 loop spans 15 amino acids. CDR3 in amino acids: CASSLAQGSNQPQHF. In nucleotides, the CDR3 is TGTGCCAGCAGTTTAGCACAGGGGTCCAATCAGCCCCAGCATTTT.

Only one count was recorded for this clonotype. The chain links TRBV4-2 to TRBJ2-3, with 11 bases matching TRBD2. Germline lookup yields CDR1 LGHNA and CDR2 YNFKEQ. The trim removed 0 bases at V and 2 bases at J, leaving 4 bases unmatched. This CDR3 is 17 amino acids long. This CDR3 reads CASSQELAGATTDTQYF. CDR3 nucleotide sequence: TGTGCCAGCAGCCAAGAACTAGCGGGGGCCACCACAGATACGCAGTATTTT.